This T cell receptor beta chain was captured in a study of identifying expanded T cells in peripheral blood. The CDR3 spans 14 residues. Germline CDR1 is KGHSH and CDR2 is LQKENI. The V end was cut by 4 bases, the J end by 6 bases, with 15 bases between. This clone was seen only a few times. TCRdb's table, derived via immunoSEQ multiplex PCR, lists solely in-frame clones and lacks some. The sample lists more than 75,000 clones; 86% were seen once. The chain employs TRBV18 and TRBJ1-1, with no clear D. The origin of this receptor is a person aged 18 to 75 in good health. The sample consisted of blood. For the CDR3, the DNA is TGTGCCAGCTCACTCCGATCGACCGACGCTGAAGCTTTCTTT. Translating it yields CASSLRSTDAEAFF.